The rows below give T cell receptor beta chains drawn from one sample of a study of T cells after yellow fever vaccination. MiXCR was run by TCRdb on the 5' RACE reads, yielding one entry per CDR3 protein. The sample includes hundreds of thousands of distinct CDR3 sequences, roughly a fifth of them seen just once. The sequencing here drew on PBMCs, taken 21 days after the first yellow fever vaccination. The receptors stem from a man in his late teens or twenties who received the YFV17D yellow fever vaccine. CDR3s include the opening cysteine and the closing phenylalanine or tryptophan. Fields, in order: V gene, J gene, clone size, D gene, CDR3 DNA, CDR3 protein. The D gene is left open where the match is weak. Part of the rows lack a size; the others show once, few, many or a class for expanded clones.

>TRBV29-1|TRBJ1-2|many|.
TGCAGCGTTGAGGAGCCGCCGAGGAACTATGGCTACACCTTC
CSVEEPPRNYGYTF
>TRBV7-2|TRBJ1-5|.|TRBD1
TGTGCCAGCAGCTTAGAGGGATTTCAGGGACAGCAGCATTTT
CASSLEGFQGQQHF
>TRBV12-3/TRBV12-4|TRBJ2-5|few|.
TGTGCCAGCAGTTTAGTCAAGCTCTCGGGATCAGAAGAGACCCAGTACTTC
CASSLVKLSGSEETQYF
>TRBV4-1|TRBJ2-2|.|.
TGCGCCATCGGCAATAAGGGCGGGGAGCTGTTTTTT
CAIGNKGGELFF
>TRBV7-6|TRBJ2-2|.|TRBD2
TGTGCCAGCAGCTCCGCACTAGCGGGGGCCGGGGAGCTGTTTTTT
CASSSALAGAGELFF
>TRBV18|TRBJ1-1|.|.
TGTGCCAGCTCACCACAAGGGGGATTGGACACTGAAGCTTTCTTT
CASSPQGGLDTEAFF
>TRBV29-1|TRBJ2-5|.|.
TGCAGCGTTGGGTTTAGTTCGGAGACCCAGTACTTC
CSVGFSSETQYF
>TRBV4-1|TRBJ2-5|.|.
TGCGCCAGCAGCCAGGGGTGGGAGACCCAGTACTTC
CASSQGWETQYF
>TRBV20-1|TRBJ1-2|.|.
TGCAGTGCTAGAGATCCGCGGGGTAGACCCGGGGACTATGGCTACACCTTC
CSARDPRGRPGDYGYTF
>TRBV18|TRBJ1-1|.|.
TGTGCCAGCTCACCAAGTCCGGGGACGGATGAAGCTTTCTTT
CASSPSPGTDEAFF
>TRBV7-2|TRBJ1-5|few|.
TGTGCCAGCACCTCGCAGGGGACTTATCAGCCCCAGCATTTT
CASTSQGTYQPQHF
>TRBV4-3|TRBJ2-2|few|TRBD1
TGCGCCAGCAGCCAAGATAGCTCGGCCAGGGGGCTGGTCGGGGAGCTGTTTTTT
CASSQDSSARGLVGELFF
>TRBV2|TRBJ2-1|.|.
TGTGCCAGCAGCCAAGGACGGTACTCCTACAATGAGCAGTTCTTC
CASSQGRYSYNEQFF
>TRBV5-1|TRBJ1-2|many|.
TGCGCCAGCAGCCCCCAGGGACTCGATGGCTACACCTTC
CASSPQGLDGYTF
>TRBV27|TRBJ1-6|.|.
TGTGCCAGCAGTTTCTTGGGCGGGCAGGGTGGGAATTCACCCCTCCACTTT
CASSFLGGQGGNSPLHF
>TRBV5-1|TRBJ2-2|few|.
TGCGCCAGCAGCTTACTGGGTCCAGGGTCGCACGGGGAGCTGTTTTTT
CASSLLGPGSHGELFF
>TRBV7-6|TRBJ1-1|.|TRBD1
TGTGCCAGCAGCTTAGCGGCAGGGGGACCCACTGAAGCTTTCTTT
CASSLAAGGPTEAFF
>TRBV12-3/TRBV12-4|TRBJ1-6|.|TRBD1
TGTGCCAGCAGGGGCCGGGACAGTAGCTCCTATAATTCACCCCTCCACTTT
CASRGRDSSSYNSPLHF
>TRBV6-1|TRBJ2-5|few|TRBD2
TGTGCCAGCAGACACCGTCAGCTAGCGGGGCCGACCCAGTACTTC
CASRHRQLAGPTQYF
>TRBV12-3/TRBV12-4|TRBJ1-1|once|TRBD1
TGTGCCAGCAGTAATCGACAGGGGGGGGACACTGAAGCTTTCTTT
CASSNRQGGDTEAFF
>TRBV6-1|TRBJ1-5|few|.
TGTGCCAGCAGTAAAGGGGAATTAAATCAGCCCCAGCATTTT
CASSKGELNQPQHF
>TRBV12-3/TRBV12-4|TRBJ2-1|many|TRBD1
TGTGCCAGCAGTGGACAGGGGGGCGATGAGCAGTTCTTC
CASSGQGGDEQFF
>TRBV5-5|TRBJ2-3|few|.
TGTGCCAGCAGCTTGGATTCCTTCATTACGCAGTATTTT
CASSLDSFITQYF
>TRBV12-3/TRBV12-4|TRBJ1-3|few|.
TGTGCCAGCAGTTTAGGCCTGCTTGGGTCTGGAAACACCATATATTTT
CASSLGLLGSGNTIYF
>TRBV27|TRBJ1-6|few|.
TGTGCCAGCAGTTCCCAGTATTCACCCCTCCACTTT
CASSSQYSPLHF
>TRBV4-1|TRBJ2-1|few|TRBD2
TGCGCCAGCAGCCAGCTACTAGCGGGGCTTTACAATGAGCAGTTCTTC
CASSQLLAGLYNEQFF
>TRBV5-1|TRBJ2-3|.|TRBD2
TGCGCCAGCAGGTCGTATGGCGGGACTAGCGGGGGATCAACGCAGTATTTT
CASRSYGGTSGGSTQYF
>TRBV12-5|TRBJ2-2|few|.
TGTGCTAGTGGCCACCGACCCCCCGGGGAGCTGTTTTTT
CASGHRPPGELFF
>TRBV7-2|TRBJ1-5|few|.
TGTGCCAGCAGCATGAGGGAGGGGAATCAGCCCCAGCATTTT
CASSMREGNQPQHF
>TRBV5-4|TRBJ2-3|.|.
TGTGCCAGCAGCTTGGGAAGGGTTACAGATACGCAGTATTTT
CASSLGRVTDTQYF
>TRBV7-2|TRBJ2-1|many|.
TGTGCCAGCAGCTTAGGGGGCTGGAATGAGCAGTTCTTC
CASSLGGWNEQFF
>TRBV5-1|TRBJ2-2|.|TRBD2
TGCGCCAGCAGCCCGAGCGGGGATGGGGAGCTGTTTTTT
CASSPSGDGELFF
>TRBV6-6|TRBJ2-1|.|.
TGTGCCAGCAACAAGGGGGGGGGTAGTGAGCAGTTCTTC
CASNKGGGSEQFF
>TRBV20-1|TRBJ2-7|many|.
TGCAGTGTGAGAGGCGGGGATCTATACGAGCAGTACTTC
CSVRGGDLYEQYF
>TRBV15|TRBJ2-5|.|.
TGTGCCACCAGCAGAGCATCAGGGGAAGAGACCCAGTACTTC
CATSRASGEETQYF
>TRBV4-1|TRBJ2-5|many|TRBD2
TGCGCCAGCAGCCAACCCCCTGGGACTAGCGAGAAGACCCAGTACTTC
CASSQPPGTSEKTQYF
>TRBV6-5|TRBJ2-3|.|TRBD2
TGTGCCAGCAGTTACGGTAGGACTAGCGGCACAGATACGCAGTATTTT
CASSYGRTSGTDTQYF
>TRBV9|TRBJ2-6|few|.
TGTGCCAGCAGCGCAAGAAGCGCTGGGGCCAACGTCCTGACTTTC
CASSARSAGANVLTF